This T cell receptor beta chain was found in a study of molecular identifiers for immune sequencing clone quantification. Study results and limitations: Amid approximately 1 million naive cells, spiked Jurkat TCR RNA from one cell was reportedly still detectable.

This clonotype ranks as medium-sized. The antigen is undetermined. Libraries of naive CD8 cells were prepared from approximately 20,000 to 980,000 sorted cells using 10%, 30% or 50% RNA. The CD8+CD4-CCR7+CD45RA+ phenotype defined the sorted naive CD8 T cells. V dropped 4 bases and J dropped 6; count of bases not matched to a gene: 2. Per the germline V gene, CDR1 is MNHNY and CDR2 is SVGAGI (reference sequence). CDR3 length: 13 amino acids. TCRdb passed the PCR reads through MiXCR, listing each CDR3 protein once. The table includes approximately 10,000 distinct CDR3 sequences, about an eighth detected once.

The sample comprised naive CD8+ T cells from blood, with Jurkat cell RNA spiked in. Subset in this sample: FACS-sorted CD8+CD4-CCR7+CD45RA+ naive T cells. The clonotype was recovered from a human donor in good health. Some libraries in this study had Jurkat cell RNA spiked in. The V call is TRBV6-6, the J call TRBJ2-7; TRBD1 matches 11 bases. The CDR3 loop reads CASSSGTGGEQYF. The DNA of the CDR3 is TGTGCCAGCAGTTCCGGGACAGGGGGCGAGCAGTACTTC.